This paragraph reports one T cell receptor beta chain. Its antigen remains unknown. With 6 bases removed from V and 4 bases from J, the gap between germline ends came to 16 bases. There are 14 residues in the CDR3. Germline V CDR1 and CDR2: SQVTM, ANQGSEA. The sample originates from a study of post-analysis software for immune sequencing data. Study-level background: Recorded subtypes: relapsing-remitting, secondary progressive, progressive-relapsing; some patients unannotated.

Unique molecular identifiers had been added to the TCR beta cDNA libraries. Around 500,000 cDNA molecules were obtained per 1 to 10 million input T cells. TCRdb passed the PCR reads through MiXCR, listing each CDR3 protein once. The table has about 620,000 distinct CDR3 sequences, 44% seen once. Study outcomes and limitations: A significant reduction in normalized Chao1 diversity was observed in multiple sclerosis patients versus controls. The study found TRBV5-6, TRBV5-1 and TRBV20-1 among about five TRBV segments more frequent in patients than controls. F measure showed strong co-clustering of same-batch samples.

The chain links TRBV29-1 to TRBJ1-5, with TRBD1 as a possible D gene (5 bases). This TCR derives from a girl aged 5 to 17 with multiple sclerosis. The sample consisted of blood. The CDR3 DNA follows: TGCAGCGTGCGGAGTGGGGGACCTAATCAGCCCCAGCATTTT. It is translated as CSVRSGGPNQPQHF.